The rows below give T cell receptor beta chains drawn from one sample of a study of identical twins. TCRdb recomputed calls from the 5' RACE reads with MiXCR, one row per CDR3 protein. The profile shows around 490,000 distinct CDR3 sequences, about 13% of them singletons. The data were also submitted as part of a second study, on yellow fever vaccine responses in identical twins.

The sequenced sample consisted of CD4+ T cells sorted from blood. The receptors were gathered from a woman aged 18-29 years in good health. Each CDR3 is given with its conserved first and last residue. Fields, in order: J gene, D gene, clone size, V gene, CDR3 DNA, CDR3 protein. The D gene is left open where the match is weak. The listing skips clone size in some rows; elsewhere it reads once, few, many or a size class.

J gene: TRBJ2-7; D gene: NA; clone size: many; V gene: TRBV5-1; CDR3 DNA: TGCGCCAGCAGCTTGGATGTCTACGAGCAGTACTTC; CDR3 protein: CASSLDVYEQYF
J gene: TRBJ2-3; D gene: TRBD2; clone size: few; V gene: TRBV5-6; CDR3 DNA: TGTGCCAGCAGCCCCGGGACTAGCGGGAGGAGGGGTACGCAGTATTTT; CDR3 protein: CASSPGTSGRRGTQYF
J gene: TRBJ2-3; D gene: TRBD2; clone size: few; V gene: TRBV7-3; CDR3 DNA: TGTGCCAGCAGCTTACTAGCGGGGTTCACGGATACGCAGTATTTT; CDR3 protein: CASSLLAGFTDTQYF
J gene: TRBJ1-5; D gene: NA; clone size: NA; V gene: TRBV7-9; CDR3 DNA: TGTGCCAGCCCTGAGAGCAGGGGTGGTCGGAATCAGCCCCAGCATTTT; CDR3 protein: CASPESRGGRNQPQHF
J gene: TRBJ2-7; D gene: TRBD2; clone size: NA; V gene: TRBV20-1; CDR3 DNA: TGCAGTGCTACTAGCGGGAGGGGGACCTACGAGCAGTACTTC; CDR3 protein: CSATSGRGTYEQYF
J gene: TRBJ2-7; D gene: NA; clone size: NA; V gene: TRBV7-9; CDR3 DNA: TGTGCCAGCAGCGGCCCCGGGACGGATGCGTACGAGCAGTACTTC; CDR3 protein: CASSGPGTDAYEQYF
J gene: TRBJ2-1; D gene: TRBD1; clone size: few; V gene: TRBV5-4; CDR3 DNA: TGTGCCAGCAGCTTCGGGACAGGGGGAGCGGGCGCCTACAATGAGCAGTTCTTC; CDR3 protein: CASSFGTGGAGAYNEQFF
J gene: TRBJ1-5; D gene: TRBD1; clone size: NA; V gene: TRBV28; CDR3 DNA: TGTGCCAGCAGTCTAGACAGGGTGAAGCCCCAGCATTTT; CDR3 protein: CASSLDRVKPQHF
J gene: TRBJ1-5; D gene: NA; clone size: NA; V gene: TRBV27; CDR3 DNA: TGTGCCAGCAGTTCCCAGGGAGGGTTAGGCGGCAATCAGCCCCAGCATTTT; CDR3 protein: CASSSQGGLGGNQPQHF
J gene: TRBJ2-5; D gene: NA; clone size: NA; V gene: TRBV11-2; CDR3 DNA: TGTGCCAGCGCCGCCCGGGGCTTCCAAGAGACCCAGTACTTC; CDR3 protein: CASAARGFQETQYF
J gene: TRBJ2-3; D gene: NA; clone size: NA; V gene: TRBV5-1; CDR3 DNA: TGCGCCAGCAGCTTGGGGGATGGCCTATCATTCACAGATACGCAGTATTTT; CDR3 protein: CASSLGDGLSFTDTQYF
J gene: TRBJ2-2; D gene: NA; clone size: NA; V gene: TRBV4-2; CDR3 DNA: TGTGCCAGCAGCCGAGCCTCAGACAGACACACCGGGGAGCTGTTTTTT; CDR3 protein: CASSRASDRHTGELFF
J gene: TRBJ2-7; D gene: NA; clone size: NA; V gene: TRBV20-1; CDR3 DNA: TGCAGTGCTAGAGATGGGAACAGGGTTAGCGAGCAGTACTTC; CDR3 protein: CSARDGNRVSEQYF
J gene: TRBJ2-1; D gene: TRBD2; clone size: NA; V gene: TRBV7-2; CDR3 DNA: TGTGCCAGCAGCCCAGGGGCGGGAGGTACCTACAATGAGCAGTTCTTC; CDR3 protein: CASSPGAGGTYNEQFF
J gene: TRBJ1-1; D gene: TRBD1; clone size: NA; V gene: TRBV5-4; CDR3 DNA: TGTGCCAGCAGCTTGGAGGGACAGGGCCCGCTCATGAACACTGAAGCTTTCTTT; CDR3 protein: CASSLEGQGPLMNTEAFF
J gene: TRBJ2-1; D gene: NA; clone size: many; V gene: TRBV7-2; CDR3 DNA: TGTGCCAGCAGGGGGGGAACGTACAATGAGCAGTTCTTC; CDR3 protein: CASRGGTYNEQFF
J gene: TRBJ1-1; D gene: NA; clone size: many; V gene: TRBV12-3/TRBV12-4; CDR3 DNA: TGTGCCAGCACCACTTCGTGGGGGGCTGAAGCTTTCTTT; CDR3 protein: CASTTSWGAEAFF
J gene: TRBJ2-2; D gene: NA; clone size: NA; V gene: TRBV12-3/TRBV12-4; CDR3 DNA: TGTGCCAGCAGTTTGTTGGACTCCGGGGAGCTGTTTTTT; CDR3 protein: CASSLLDSGELFF
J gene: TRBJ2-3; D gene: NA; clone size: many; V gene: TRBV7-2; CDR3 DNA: TGTGCCAGCAGCTTAGGCGCAGGGGTTGCAGATACGCAGTATTTT; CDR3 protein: CASSLGAGVADTQYF
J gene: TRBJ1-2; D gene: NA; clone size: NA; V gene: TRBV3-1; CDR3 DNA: TGTGCCAGCAGCCAGTTGGGGGGGACAATCTGCACCTTC; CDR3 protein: CASSQLGGTICTF
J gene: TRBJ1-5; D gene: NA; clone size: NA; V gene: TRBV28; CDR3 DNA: TGTGCCAGCAGCCCCATCCTTGAGGGGGATCAGCCCCAGCATTTT; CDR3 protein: CASSPILEGDQPQHF
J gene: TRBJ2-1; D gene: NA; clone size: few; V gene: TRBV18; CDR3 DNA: TGTGCCAGCTCACCACTTCCTCTTAATGGCCCCAATGAGCAGTTCTTC; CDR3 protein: CASSPLPLNGPNEQFF